This TCR beta chain was profiled in a study of OX40 agonist ivuxolimab in advanced cancers. Study at large: Partial responses were observed in three patients, of whom one had hepatocellular carcinoma and two had cutaneous melanoma. Study findings and constraints: Relative to CD4+ cells, CD8+ T cells on average had more expanded clones.

Sequencing used immunoSEQ multiplex PCR; TCRdb keeps in-frame clones, though not all of them. The sample includes fewer than 85,000 clones, 70% to 90% of them seen just once. On this clone itself: Its antigen remains unknown.

Sequenced material: CD4+ or CD8+ T cells sorted from blood, taken in a trial of the OX40 agonist ivuxolimab. The TCR originated in an adult with an advanced solid tumor such as melanoma, head and neck, liver or kidney cancer.

The CDR3 sequence: CASSLTSGYETQYF. In nucleotides, the CDR3 is TGTGCCAGCAGCTTAACTAGCGGGTACGAGACCCAGTACTTC. The V call is TRBV7-3, the J call TRBJ2-5; 7 bases align to TRBD2. Germline V gene lookup returns CDR1 SGHTA and CDR2 FQGTGA. V lost 0 bases, J lost 5 bases, and 3 bases stayed unmatched. The CDR3 has 14 amino acids.